Listed below are T cell receptor beta chains from one sample, sequenced in a study of OX40 agonist ivuxolimab in advanced cancers. Using immunoSEQ multiplex PCR, the repertoire was profiled, and TCRdb retains in-frame clones only, with some absent. The sample has about 68,000 clones; around 80% are singletons. Sequenced here: CD4+ or CD8+ T cells sorted from blood, sampled in a trial of the OX40 agonist ivuxolimab. These receptors all come from an adult with an advanced solid tumor such as melanoma, head and neck, liver or kidney cancer. Each CDR3 is given with its conserved first and last residue. The order of the fields is D gene, J gene, V gene, CDR3 protein, CDR3 DNA. D genes are given only for firm matches.

TRBD2	TRBJ2-1	TRBV4-1	CASSQRPGLADYNEQFF	TGCGCCAGCAGCCAAAGACCTGGACTAGCGGACTACAATGAGCAGTTCTTC
NA	TRBJ2-3	TRBV19	CASSGNVPDTQYF	TGTGCCAGTAGCGGGAATGTCCCAGATACGCAGTATTTT
NA	TRBJ2-5	TRBV27	CASRLGGEGTQYF	TGTGCCAGCAGACTGGGGGGAGAGGGGACCCAGTACTTC
NA	TRBJ2-2	TRBV6-1	CASSGARSPTGELFF	TGTGCCAGCAGTGGGGCGAGGTCCCCCACCGGGGAGCTGTTTTTT
NA	TRBJ2-7	TRBV28	CASSLHDGGWIYEQYF	TGTGCCAGCAGTTTACACGATGGAGGGTGGATATACGAGCAGTACTTC
TRBD1	TRBJ2-7	TRBV4-3	CASSRQWTGSSYEQYF	TGCGCCAGCAGCCGCCAATGGACAGGGAGCTCCTACGAGCAGTACTTC
TRBD2	TRBJ2-1	TRBV5-4	CASVEGGLGEQFF	TGTGCCAGCGTGGAGGGAGGGTTGGGTGAGCAGTTCTTC
NA	TRBJ1-3	TRBV11-2	CASSFAGVGGNTIYF	TGTGCCAGCAGCTTTGCCGGGGTGGGTGGAAACACCATATATTTT
NA	TRBJ1-4	TRBV10-3	CAISEKQIVLRKTLLPAANEKLFF	TGTGCCATCAGTGAAAAGCAAATTGTTTTAAGGAAGACTCTCCTCCCGGCGGCTAATGAAAAACTGTTTTTT
TRBD2	TRBJ2-5	TRBV9	CASNGGAGDQETQYF	TGTGCCAGCAACGGGGGAGCGGGAGACCAAGAGACCCAGTACTTC